What follows are 10 T cell receptor beta chains derived from one specimen sequenced in a study of CD8+CD57+ T cells in acquired aplastic anemia. CDR3 and TCR beta VDJ profiling relied on a genomic DNA template. In TCRdb, the reads were re-called with MiXCR into one record per CDR3 protein. The sample includes roughly 98,000 distinct CDR3 sequences, 65% to 70% of them seen just once. CD8+CD57+ cell expansion, shown by flow cytometry, had occurred in the patients selected for sequencing. The sample was sorted CD4+, CD8+, or CD8+CD57+ T cells (not recorded which) from PBMCs. The source is a human donor with aplastic anemia.

In this sample, this clonotype turned up a few times. The chain joins TRBV27 to TRBJ2-1, with 9 nucleotides matching TRBD2. From germline, CDR1 is MNHEY and CDR2 SMNVEV (reference sequence). V gave up 6 bases and J gave up 8 bases; unmatched junction bases: 14. CDR3 size: 16 residues. In DNA form, the CDR3 reads TGTGCCAGCAGCCCCGATGCCGGGACTAGCATTTATGAGCAGTTCTTC. This encodes CASSPDAGTSIYEQFF.

V usage is TRBV2 and J usage is TRBJ2-7, with D unresolved. The CDR3 runs 10 residues. Germline V gene sequence: CDR1 SNHLY, CDR2 FYNNEI. Trimming left V 7 bases short and J 6 bases short, with 7 bases between. The DNA for the CDR3 is TGTGCCAGCATGTTGGTCGAGCAGTACTTC. Protein product: CASMLVEQYF.

The chain recombines TRBV7-4 with TRBJ2-5, with 9 bases aligning to TRBD2. The CDR3 contains 16 residues. CDR1 and CDR2 from the germline V gene are SGHVT and SQSDAQ. Germline trimming cut 1 base from V and 5 bases from J; bases unmatched to any gene: 8. The CDR3 region has the DNA TGTGCCAGCAGCTTAGGAGGGCTAGCGGGGTGGGAGACCCAGTACTTC. It is translated as CASSLGGLAGWETQYF. Full variable domain (rest looked up from reference TRBV7-4 and TRBJ2-5): GAGVSQSPRYKVAKRGRDVALRCDSISGHVTLYWYRQTLGQGSEVLTYSQSDAQRDKSGRPSGRFSAERPERSVSTLKIQRTEQGDSAVYLCASSLGGLAGWETQYFGPGTRLLVL.

V usage is TRBV20-1 and J usage is TRBJ2-1; the D gene is possibly TRBD2 (6 bases). Germline V gene data show CDR1 as DFQATT and CDR2 as SNEGSKA (reference sequence). The CDR3 runs to 15 residues. In nucleotides, the CDR3 is TGCAGCATAACCCGGGACTCCCGTATGATTAATGAGCAGTTCTTC. Protein: CSITRDSRMINEQFF.

This CDR3 reads CSVVPVVGPAREQYF. The CDR3 DNA reads TGCAGCGTTGTACCCGTTGTGGGGCCTGCTAGGGAGCAGTACTTC. The V and J genes are TRBV29-1 and TRBJ2-7, with a possible D match to TRBD1 (5 bases). Germline-derived CDR1 and CDR2 are SQVTM and ANQGSEA. The V and J ends lost 4 bases and 7 bases respectively, with 23 bases between them. The CDR3 totals 15 residues.

The rearrangement joins TRBV29-1 to TRBJ2-7; TRBD2 aligns across 9 bases. Germline trimming cut 3 bases from V and 1 base from J; bases unmatched to any gene: 13. CDR1 SQVTM and CDR2 ANQGSEA come from the germline V gene. This CDR3 comprises 17 residues. CDR3 sequence reads: CSVEDWLSGSGSYEQYF. The CDR3 DNA sequence: TGCAGCGTTGAGGACTGGCTTAGCGGGAGTGGTTCCTACGAGCAGTACTTC.

This clonotype was detected ten times or more. This chain joins TRBV20-1 and TRBJ1-2; a possible D gene is TRBD1 (5 bases). Per the germline V gene, CDR1 is DFQATT and CDR2 is SNEGSKA (reference sequence). V shed 6 bases and J shed 4 bases, with 24 bases lying between them. The CDR3 loop spans 16 amino acids. The CDR3 is CSASTDTGGAFYGYTF. Here the CDR3 DNA reads TGCAGTGCCTCTACAGATACCGGGGGAGCGTTCTATGGCTACACCTTC.

The J gene is TRBJ2-7, the V gene TRBV9; D not certain. Trimming took 3 bases from V and 5 from J, leaving 9 bases between them. CDR3 length: 12 amino acids. Germline loops: CDR1 SGDLS, CDR2 YYNGEE. CDR3 protein: CASSGNGDEQYF. The DNA of the CDR3 is TGTGCCAGCAGCGGGAACGGAGACGAGCAGTACTTC.

In its sample, this clonotype was seen a few times. The chain has TRBV7-2 and TRBJ2-7, with D possibly TRBD1 on 5 matching bases. With 0 bases removed from V and 7 bases from J, the gap between germline ends came to 7 bases. In germline, CDR1 is SGHTA, CDR2 FQGNSA. The CDR3 has 12 amino acids. CDR3 sequence reads: CASSLAQGEQYF. The DNA of the CDR3 is TGTGCCAGCAGCTTAGCGCAGGGTGAGCAGTACTTC.

This chain links TRBV24-1 with TRBJ2-3; 8 bases agree with TRBD2. There are 19 residues in the CDR3. Per the germline V gene, CDR1 is KGHDR and CDR2 is SFDVKD. V lost 3 bases, J lost 1 base, and 14 bases stayed unmatched. Written as DNA, the CDR3 is TGTGCCACCAGTGATCCCCCCGTTAGCGGGACGCGGGGCACAGATACGCAGTATTTT. Translation: CATSDPPVSGTRGTDTQYF.